The TCR beta chain described here comes from a study of OX40 agonist ivuxolimab in advanced cancers. Study-level information: As their treatment, patients were administered ivuxolimab, an agonistic anti-OX40 (CD134) antibody.

Measured with immunoSEQ multiplex PCR; TCRdb has only the in-frame clones, and not every one. The sample has 15,000 to 20,000 clones, 73% seen once. V dropped 4 bases and J dropped 5 bases, with 15 bases sitting between them. Germline V gene data show CDR1 as SGHTS and CDR2 as YDEGEE. There are 14 residues in the CDR3. Findings and caveats of the study: On average, CD8+ T cells had more expanded clones than CD4+. In a subset of nonresponders, normalized T-cell clonal expansion was also low.

As to this clone: Its antigen is as yet unknown.

Source: CD4+ or CD8+ T cells sorted from blood, taken in a trial of the OX40 agonist ivuxolimab. This clonotype was sampled from an adult with an advanced solid tumor such as melanoma, head and neck, liver or kidney cancer. The rearrangement uses TRBV5-8 and TRBJ1-2, with D possibly matching TRBD1 (5 bases). As DNA, the CDR3 is TGTGCCAGCAGCCCGGGACGGCTCCGTTATGGCTACACCTTC. Its protein is CASSPGRLRYGYTF.